This T cell receptor beta chain stems from a study of beta chain features in type 1 diabetes. Study-level background: Investigators examined some 110,000,000 sorted cells across all samples. Study-level points and caveats: Healthy donors had naive, central memory and Treg TCRB repertoires that appeared less similar than those seen among patients. The VDJ junctions of type 1 diabetes patients carried fewer insertions and more deletions.

The entirety of the isolated RNA underwent reverse transcription, so expressed TCRB transcripts were sequenced. Clones were sequenced by immunoSEQ multiplex PCR, and TCRdb holds only the in-frame ones, with some missing. The sample carries 200,000 to 250,000 clones, around 9.6% recorded once. In its sample, this clone was seen a few times. The antigen is undetermined. Material: naive CD4+ T cells from blood. The sequence derives from a woman aged 18-29 years in good health.

The CDR3 sequence: CASSPGDYSYEQYF. CDR3 in DNA: TGCGCCAGCAGCCCGGGTGACTACTCCTACGAGCAGTACTTC. This chain uses TRBV23-1 with TRBJ2-7, with D perhaps TRBD2 (5 bases). TRBV23-1 is marked as an open reading frame, function uncertain. This CDR3 spans 14 amino acids. V dropped 6 bases and J dropped 0 bases, with 12 bases sitting between them.